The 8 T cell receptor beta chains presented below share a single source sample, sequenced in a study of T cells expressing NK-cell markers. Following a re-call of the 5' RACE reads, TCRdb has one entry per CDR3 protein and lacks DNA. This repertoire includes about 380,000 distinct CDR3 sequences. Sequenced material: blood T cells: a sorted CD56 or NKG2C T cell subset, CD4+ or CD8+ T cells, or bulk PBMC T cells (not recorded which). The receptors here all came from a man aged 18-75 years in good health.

CDR3 sequence: CASWDRYNSPLHF. The chain recombines TRBV27 with TRBJ1-6; there is no DNA to check the TCRdb D call of TRBD1. CDR3 length equals 13 residues. Germline CDR1 MNHEY, CDR2 SMNVEV (reference sequence).

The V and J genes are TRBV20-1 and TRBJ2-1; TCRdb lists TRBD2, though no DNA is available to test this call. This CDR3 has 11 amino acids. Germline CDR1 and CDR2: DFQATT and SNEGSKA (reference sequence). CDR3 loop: CSAGAGGGKIF.

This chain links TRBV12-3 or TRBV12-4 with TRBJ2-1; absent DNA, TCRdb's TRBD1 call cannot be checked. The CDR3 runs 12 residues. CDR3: CASTIDRDEQFF.

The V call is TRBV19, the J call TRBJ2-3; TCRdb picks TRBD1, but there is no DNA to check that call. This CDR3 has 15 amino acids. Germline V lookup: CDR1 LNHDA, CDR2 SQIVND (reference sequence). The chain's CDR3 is CASKATAGSTDTQYF.

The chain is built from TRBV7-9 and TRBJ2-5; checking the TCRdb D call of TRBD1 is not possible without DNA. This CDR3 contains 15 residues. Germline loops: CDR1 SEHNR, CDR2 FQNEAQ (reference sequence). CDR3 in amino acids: CASSLLTPGKETQYF.

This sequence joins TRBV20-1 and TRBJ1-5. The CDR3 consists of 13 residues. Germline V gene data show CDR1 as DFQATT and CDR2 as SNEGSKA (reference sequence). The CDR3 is CSAPRRLNQPQHF.

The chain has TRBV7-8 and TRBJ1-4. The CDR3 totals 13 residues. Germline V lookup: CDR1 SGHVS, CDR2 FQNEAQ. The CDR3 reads CASSWTDEMKLFF. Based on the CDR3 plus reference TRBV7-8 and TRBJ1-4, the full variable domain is GAGVSQSPRYKVAKRGQDVALRCDPISGHVSLFWYQQALGQGPEFLTYFQNEAQLDKSGLPSDRFFAERPEGSVSTLKIQRTQQEDSAVYLCASSWTDEMKLFFGSGTQLSVL.

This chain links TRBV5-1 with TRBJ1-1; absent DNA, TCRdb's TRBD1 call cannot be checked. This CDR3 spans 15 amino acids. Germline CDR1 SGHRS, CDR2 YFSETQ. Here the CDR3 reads CASSQHRGLNTEAFF.